Presented here are 28 T cell receptor beta chains from one specimen sequenced in a study of beta chain features in type 1 diabetes. The entirety of the isolated RNA underwent reverse transcription, so expressed TCRB transcripts were sequenced. TCRdb's table, derived via immunoSEQ multiplex PCR, lists solely in-frame clones and lacks some. The top ten clones hold 0.43% of a sample with some 19,000 clones, 50% of them seen once. Sequenced: stem cell memory CD4+ T cells from blood. The receptors derive from a man younger than 30 in good health.

The chain has TRBV19 and TRBJ1-5; 12 bases match TRBD1. This CDR3 is built from 16 residues. Germline trimming cut 5 bases from V and 6 bases from J; bases unmatched to any gene: 8. Germline V gives CDR1 LNHDA, CDR2 SQIVND (reference sequence). For the CDR3, the DNA is TGTGCCAGTAGTCGCCGGGGACAGGGGGCTGGTCAGCCCCAGCATTTT. Translating gives CASSRRGQGAGQPQHF.

The J gene is TRBJ2-7, the V gene TRBV18; 7 bases fit TRBD1. Looked up from germline, CDR1 is KGHSH and CDR2 is LQKENI. After removal of 0 bases from V and 0 bases from J, the junction contained 5 bases not matched to a gene. The CDR3 is 16 amino acids. CDR3 DNA sequence: TGTGCCAGCTCACCACCGGGTTGGACAGGCTCCTACGAGCAGTACTTC. It encodes CASSPPGWTGSYEQYF. Combining the CDR3 with reference TRBV18 and TRBJ2-7 gives the whole variable domain NAGVMQNPRHLVRRRGQEARLRCSPMKGHSHVYWYRQLPEEGLKFMVYLQKENIIDESGMPKERFSAEFPKEGPSILRIQQVVRGDSAAYFCASSPPGWTGSYEQYFGPGTRLTVT.

The gene calls are TRBV6-5 and TRBJ1-4; the match to TRBD1 covers 10 bases. The CDR3 sequence is 15 residues long. The germline V gene has CDR1 MNHEY and CDR2 SVGAGI. V lost 6 bases, J lost 6 bases, and 7 bases stayed unmatched. This CDR3 reads CASSFGQGEHEKLFF. Written as DNA, the CDR3 is TGTGCCAGCAGCTTTGGACAGGGGGAACATGAAAAACTGTTTTTT.

The chain is built from TRBV9 and TRBJ2-1; 9 positions agree with TRBD1. V shed 7 bases, J shed 8 bases, and the junction held 16 bases outside the gene matches. The CDR3 is 16 amino acids. Germline CDR1 and CDR2: SGDLS and YYNGEE. The CDR3 protein is CASGKRRDRDTYEQFF. CDR3 in DNA: TGTGCCAGCGGAAAGCGGCGGGACAGGGATACTTATGAGCAGTTCTTC.

The gene calls are TRBV6-6 and TRBJ1-4; TRBD1 matches at 7 bases. The trim removed 7 bases at V and 8 bases at J, leaving 7 bases unmatched. The CDR3 sequence is 13 residues long. Germline lookup yields CDR1 MNHNY and CDR2 SVGAGI (reference sequence). CDR3 residues: CASNDRVLEKLFF. The CDR3 DNA sequence: TGTGCCAGCAACGACAGGGTTTTGGAAAAACTGTTTTTT.

The chain uses TRBV7-9 and TRBJ2-5, with TRBD2 as a possible D gene (6 bases). Germline loops: CDR1 SEHNR, CDR2 FQNEAQ (reference sequence). CDR3 length: 13 amino acids. V was pared by 5 bases and J by 3 bases, with 10 bases between. In DNA, the CDR3 is TGTGCCAGCAGCACATCGGGGGAAGAGACCCAGTACTTC. It translates to CASSTSGEETQYF.

The chain employs TRBV10-2 and TRBJ1-5; D is perhaps TRBD1 (6 bases). V lost 6 bases and J 4 bases, leaving 10 bases between the germline ends. This CDR3 contains 13 residues. Germline CDR1 reads WSHSY; CDR2 reads SAAADI. The DNA for the CDR3 is TGCGCCAGCAGACAGGGATGGAATCAGCCCCAGCATTTT. It specifies CASRQGWNQPQHF.

There are a few counts of this clone. This chain joins TRBV10-3 and TRBJ1-2; D is ambiguous. Germline V lookup: CDR1 ENHRY, CDR2 SYGVKD. Trimming took 4 bases from V and 7 from J, leaving 7 bases between them. The CDR3 is made up of 11 amino acids. For the CDR3, the DNA is TGTGCCATCAGTGGCGGAGGTGGCTACACCTTC. Translating gives CAISGGGGYTF.

The chain is built from TRBV7-6 and TRBJ2-7, with TRBD1 matching over 8 bases. Per germline, CDR1 SGHVS and CDR2 FNYEAQ. The V gene end was trimmed by 3 bases and the J gene end by 6 bases; junction bases not matched to a gene: 16. The CDR3 contains 17 residues. The CDR3 sequence is CASSLGGGQGRICEQYF. The CDR3 DNA reads TGTGCCAGCAGCTTGGGGGGAGGACAGGGAAGAATTTGCGAGCAGTACTTC.

CDR3 in amino acids: CASSFDRTNEKLFF. The CDR3 nucleotides read TGTGCCAGCAGTTTCGACAGAACTAATGAAAAACTGTTTTTT. V usage is TRBV27 and J usage is TRBJ1-4, with D perhaps matching TRBD1 (5 bases). The CDR3 consists of 14 residues. The germline V gene encodes CDR1 MNHEY and CDR2 SMNVEV (reference sequence). Deletions cut 3 bases from V and 1 base from J, with 6 bases between.

This clone came up a few times. The chain recombines TRBV9 with TRBJ2-5, with D maybe TRBD1 (7 bases). The germline V and J ends were trimmed by 1 base and 5 bases, with 9 bases remaining between them. Germline values: CDR1 SGDLS, CDR2 YYNGEE. This CDR3 comprises 13 residues. The CDR3 sequence: CASSVQGGETQYF. The CDR3 DNA is TGTGCCAGCAGCGTACAGGGGGGCGAGACCCAGTACTTC. The full variable domain, completed using reference TRBV9 and TRBJ2-5, is DSGVTQTPKHLITATGQRVTLRCSPRSGDLSVYWYQQSLDQGLQFLIQYYNGEERAKGNILERFSAQQFPDLHSELNLSSLELGDSALYFCASSVQGGETQYFGPGTRLLVL.

The chain has TRBV9 and TRBJ2-2; the D gene is possibly TRBD2 (6 bases). CDR1 SGDLS and CDR2 YYNGEE come from the germline V gene. Trimming shortened V by 2 bases and J by 0 bases, and 14 bases separated the two germline ends. CDR3 length: 17 residues. The CDR3 loop reads CASSVKGGGANTGELFF. The DNA for the CDR3 is TGTGCCAGCAGCGTTAAGGGAGGCGGGGCGAACACCGGGGAGCTGTTTTTT.

The CDR3 protein is CATSPRRRTAVGANVLTF. Here the CDR3 DNA reads TGTGCCACCAGCCCTAGGAGGCGCACGGCAGTGGGGGCCAACGTCCTGACTTTC. This sequence joins TRBV15 and TRBJ2-6; TRBD2 is a possible D gene (5 bases). The germline V gene encodes CDR1 LNHNV and CDR2 YYDKDF (reference sequence). The CDR3 loop spans 18 amino acids. V was shortened by 5 bases and J by 4 bases, with 21 bases between the two germline ends. The whole variable domain, filled in from reference TRBV15 and TRBJ2-6, reads DAMVIQNPRYQVTQFGKPVTLSCSQTLNHNVMYWYQQKSSQAPKLLFHYYDKDFNNEADTPDNFQSRRPNTSFCFLDIRSPGLGDTAMYLCATSPRRRTAVGANVLTFGAGSRLTVL.

The table lists this clone with a few counts. This chain connects TRBV19 to TRBJ1-5; 7 positions match TRBD1. J lost 5 bases, V lost 6 bases, and 7 bases had no gene match. The CDR3 is 14 residues long. CDR1 is LNHDA and CDR2 is SQIVND in the germline V gene (reference sequence). The CDR3 is CASREQGLDQPQHF. CDR3 DNA: TGTGCCAGTAGGGAACAGGGGCTGGATCAGCCCCAGCATTTT.

The V and J genes are TRBV10-3 and TRBJ1-3, with D maybe TRBD1 (6 bases). V gave up 6 bases and J gave up 0 bases, with 12 bases separating them. This CDR3 is built from 15 residues. Germline CDR1 and CDR2: ENHRY and SYGVKD. The CDR3 spells CAISPGVDSGNTIYF. Written as DNA, the CDR3 is TGTGCCATCAGCCCAGGGGTTGACTCTGGAAACACCATATATTTT.

This chain links TRBV28 with TRBJ2-7; possibly TRBD1 for D (5 bases). V lost 5 bases, J lost 3 bases, and 14 bases lay in between. The CDR3 sequence is 14 residues long. Germline values: CDR1 MDHEN, CDR2 SYDVKM. The chain's CDR3 is CASSLGQGNYEQYF. The CDR3 region has the DNA TGTGCCAGCAGTCTGGGGCAGGGCAACTACGAGCAGTACTTC.

The chain recombines TRBV6-4 with TRBJ1-1; 8 bases are a match to TRBD1. Germline-derived CDR1 and CDR2 are MRHNA and SNTAGT. After removal of 4 bases from V and 5 bases from J, the junction contained 6 bases not matched to a gene. The CDR3 runs to 14 residues. In DNA, the CDR3 is TGTGCCAGCAGTGCCCAGGGGGCTCGTACTGAAGCTTTCTTT. It translates to CASSAQGARTEAFF.

The table lists this clone with a few counts. V and J are TRBV9 and TRBJ1-2, with 7 bases aligning to TRBD1. V lost 3 bases to trimming and J lost 4 bases; unmatched junction nucleotides: 6. This CDR3 contains 14 residues. Germline CDR1 SGDLS, CDR2 YYNGEE. The CDR3 spells CASSAPRDSYGYTF. Here the CDR3 DNA reads TGTGCCAGCAGCGCACCCCGGGACAGCTATGGCTACACCTTC. Using reference TRBV9 and TRBJ1-2 for the parts outside the CDR3, the full variable domain is DSGVTQTPKHLITATGQRVTLRCSPRSGDLSVYWYQQSLDQGLQFLIQYYNGEERAKGNILERFSAQQFPDLHSELNLSSLELGDSALYFCASSAPRDSYGYTFGSGTRLTVV.

This clone was observed a few times. The chain uses TRBV4-2 and TRBJ2-7, with no clear D. The CDR3 is made up of 13 amino acids. V was shortened by 0 bases and J by 5 bases, with 8 bases between the two germline ends. Germline CDR1 reads LGHNA; CDR2 reads YNFKEQ. The CDR3 loop reads CASSQDPTHEQYF. For the CDR3, the DNA is TGTGCCAGCAGCCAAGATCCCACTCACGAGCAGTACTTC.

In this sample, this clone turned up a few times. V gene TRBV5-1 combines with J gene TRBJ2-1; 12 nucleotides agree with TRBD1. CDR3 length: 14 residues. CDR1 is SGHRS, CDR2 YFSETQ, per germline. V lost 4 bases to trimming and J lost 10 bases; unmatched junction nucleotides: 6. CDR3 amino acids: CASSQGQGAREQFF. CDR3 nucleotide sequence: TGCGCCAGCAGCCAGGGACAGGGGGCGCGGGAGCAGTTCTTC.

This chain uses TRBV7-2 with TRBJ1-6; 8 positions match TRBD1. The CDR3 has 14 amino acids. Germline assignment: CDR1 SGHTA and CDR2 FQGNSA. After removal of 5 bases from V and 10 bases from J, the junction contained 7 bases not matched to a gene. CDR3 sequence reads: CASSGQGWYSPLHF. The CDR3 DNA follows: TGTGCCAGCAGCGGACAGGGCTGGTACTCACCCCTCCACTTT. Full variable domain (outside the CDR3, taken from reference TRBV7-2 and TRBJ1-6): GAGVSQSPSNKVTEKGKDVELRCDPISGHTALYWYRQSLGQGLEFLIYFQGNSAPDKSGLPSDRFSAERTGGSVSTLTIQRTQQEDSAVYLCASSGQGWYSPLHFGNGTRLTVT.

The chain links TRBV6-1 to TRBJ2-2, with TRBD1 matching over 8 bases. Germline V gene sequence: CDR1 MNHNS, CDR2 SASEGT. There are 15 residues in the CDR3. The junction had 6 bases not matched to a gene; V was cut back by 7 bases and J by 2 bases. The CDR3 sequence: CASNGQGYNTGELFF. CDR3 bases: TGTGCCAGCAACGGACAGGGATATAACACCGGGGAGCTGTTTTTT.

The chain combines TRBV29-1 with TRBJ2-7; 12 bases match TRBD1. Germline V lookup: CDR1 SQVTM, CDR2 ANQGSEA. The length of the CDR3 is 13 residues. The V segment lost 4 bases and the J segment 2 bases; nucleotides outside the gene matches: 0. This chain's CDR3 is CSVGDRGPYEQYF. In DNA form, the CDR3 reads TGCAGCGTTGGGGACAGGGGGCCCTACGAGCAGTACTTC.

This chain links TRBV10-3 with TRBJ2-3, with 9 bases identical to TRBD1. Unmatched junction bases numbered 9, after V lost 9 bases and J lost 5 bases. Per the germline V gene, CDR1 is ENHRY and CDR2 is SYGVKD. The CDR3 is 14 amino acids. The CDR3 DNA is TGTGCCATGGCCGGCACAGGGGGCGGAGATACGCAGTATTTT. Protein: CAMAGTGGGDTQYF.

The chain recombines TRBV27 with TRBJ2-7, with 15 bases lining up with TRBD2. Germline lookup yields CDR1 MNHEY and CDR2 SMNVEV (reference sequence). This CDR3 spans 18 amino acids. Trimming removed 6 bases from V and 0 bases from J; junction bases left unmatched: 9. For the CDR3, the DNA is TGTGCCAGCAGCAGTCCGGGACTAGCGGGAGGTAGCTCCTACGAGCAGTACTTC. It yields the protein CASSSPGLAGGSSYEQYF.

A few counts support this clone. V and J are TRBV29-1 and TRBJ1-1, with 8 bases aligning to TRBD1. Trimming cost V 5 bases and J 4 bases; bases outside gene matches: 6. Germline V gives CDR1 SQVTM, CDR2 ANQGSEA. The CDR3 length is 13 residues. The CDR3 reads CSVLGQGGTEAFF. The DNA of the CDR3 is TGCAGCGTTCTCGGACAGGGTGGCACTGAAGCTTTCTTT.

Concerning this clone itself: An end of the junction differs from the germline gene, which may be a read error. The chain links TRBV18 to TRBJ1-2; the match to TRBD1 covers 9 bases. CDR3 length: 15 amino acids. Germline V gene lookup returns CDR1 KGHSH and CDR2 LQKENI. The CDR3 protein is CASSPTDRGLYGYTF. The CDR3 DNA reads as TGCGCCAGCTCACCGACGGACAGGGGCCTTTATGGCTACACCTTC.

About this clone: The junction departs from the called germline gene at one end, perhaps through a read error. V usage is TRBV6-5 and J usage is TRBJ2-7, with D maybe TRBD1 (6 bases). The germline V gene has CDR1 MNHEY and CDR2 SVGAGI. This CDR3 comprises 14 residues. The CDR3 spells CASSYDRNSHEQYF. The CDR3 coding sequence is TGTGCCAGCAGTTACGACAGGAACTCCCACGAGCAGTACTTC.